This TCR beta chain originates from a study of cytomegalovirus exposure and HLA in healthy donors. Study as a whole: Membership in the Caucasian-associated ancestry cluster was found for about four fifths of nearly 400 genotyped donors. Whole-study findings and limits: A missense DCLRE1C variant was associated with V- and J-gene trimming of TCR beta chains in a later analysis, and an independent cohort replicated the association. For cytomegalovirus status, the classifier reportedly gave diagnoses with high specificity and sensitivity. Sequence variants that were highly shared formed a cluster that was likely a sequencing artifact.

The V gene's germline CDR1 is SGHRS and CDR2 YFSETQ. CDR3 length: 16 residues. After removal of 3 bases from V and 0 bases from J, the junction contained 5 bases not matched to a gene. In the PCR, 60 Vbeta and 13 Jbeta primers were used. Sequencing used immunoSEQ multiplex PCR; TCRdb keeps in-frame clones, though not all of them. The sample records under 250,000 clones, roughly 84% being singletons. On this clone: Antigen specificity is unknown.

V and J are TRBV5-1 and TRBJ1-2; 10 bases line up with TRBD1. This receptor was identified in a human donor in good health. Sequencing was carried out using PBMCs. Here the CDR3 reads CASSSGQGVPNYGYTF. As DNA, the CDR3 is TGCGCCAGCAGCTCAGGACAGGGGGTTCCTAACTATGGCTACACCTTC.